These 26 T cell receptor beta chains came from one sample sequenced in a study of blood T cells in healthy people across ages. A second PCR, run for 7 to 11 cycles, used a sample-barcoded 5' primer plus a J-beta primer mix. TCRdb passed the 5' RACE reads through MiXCR, listing each CDR3 protein once. The table lists about 1.8 million distinct CDR3 sequences, less than 50% of them singletons. Sequenced input: blood. The receptors shown here come from a woman aged 40-49 years in good health.

This clonotype was observed a few times. This rearrangement joins TRBV10-3 to TRBJ2-5; 7 bases line up with TRBD1. Per germline, CDR1 ENHRY and CDR2 SYGVKD. Trimming removed 0 bases from V and 2 bases from J; junction bases left unmatched: 3. The CDR3 is 15 amino acids. CDR3 nucleotide sequence: TGTGCCATCAGTGAGTCCCGGGACAGACAAGAGACCCAGTACTTC. Translated, it gives CAISESRDRQETQYF.

This clonotype was seen a handful of times. The chain carries TRBV4-3 and TRBJ2-3, with D possibly TRBD1 on 5 matching bases. Trimming cost V 0 bases and J 5 bases, with 12 bases left between them. There are 15 residues in the CDR3. Germline CDR1 and CDR2: LGHNA and YSLEER. CDR3 in amino acids: CASSQDPGLQDTQYF. The CDR3 DNA reads TGCGCCAGCAGCCAAGACCCAGGGCTTCAAGATACGCAGTATTTT.

V gene TRBV27 combines with J gene TRBJ1-6; TRBD1 matches at 7 bases. The junction had 4 bases not matched to a gene; V was cut back by 5 bases and J by 6 bases. Germline values: CDR1 MNHEY, CDR2 SMNVEV (reference sequence). The CDR3 is made up of 14 amino acids. The CDR3 DNA reads TGTGCCAGCAGTATCGACAGGGTTAATTCACCCCTCCACTTT. This translates into CASSIDRVNSPLHF.

This clonotype was detected only a few times. This sequence joins TRBV24-1 and TRBJ2-3; D might be TRBD2 (5 bases). There are 16 residues in the CDR3. The V end was cut by 3 bases, the J end by 3 bases, with 15 bases between. Per the germline V gene, CDR1 is KGHDR and CDR2 is SFDVKD. CDR3 region: CATSDPLHPGTDTQYF. CDR3 nucleotide sequence: TGTGCCACCAGTGATCCACTCCACCCGGGGACAGATACGCAGTATTTT.

This chain joins TRBV4-2 and TRBJ2-3; TRBD2 aligns across 7 bases. CDR1 and CDR2 (germline): LGHNA, YNFKEQ. Trimming at V came to 1 base and at J to 1 base, leaving 11 bases not matched to a gene. CDR3 length equals 18 residues. The CDR3 loop reads CASSQGGYSGVRTDTQYF. CDR3 bases: TGTGCCAGCAGCCAAGGTGGTTACAGCGGGGTCCGCACAGATACGCAGTATTTT.

CDR3 region: CASSFGVPSSYNEQFF. The DNA for the CDR3 is TGTGCCAGCAGCTTCGGGGTCCCGAGCTCCTACAATGAGCAGTTCTTC. This sequence joins TRBV5-6 and TRBJ2-1, with D possibly being TRBD2 (5 bases). Germline assignment: CDR1 SGHDT and CDR2 YYEEEE. The length of the CDR3 is 16 residues. With 2 bases removed from V and 0 bases from J, the gap between germline ends came to 12 bases.

The rearrangement joins TRBV11-2 to TRBJ2-1; possibly TRBD2 for D (6 bases). This CDR3 comprises 18 residues. Trimming took off 1 base at V and 0 bases at J, with 16 bases between the two ends. Germline V lookup: CDR1 SGHAT, CDR2 FQNNGV. In DNA, the CDR3 is TGTGCCAGCAGCTTAGCCGCTAGCGCCCGGAGCTCCTACAATGAGCAGTTCTTC. It yields the protein CASSLAASARSSYNEQFF.

This clonotype came up a few times. V is TRBV13 and J is TRBJ2-1; D is uncertain. CDR1 is PRHDT and CDR2 is FYEKMQ in the germline V gene (reference sequence). V was trimmed by 5 bases and J by 0 bases, leaving 8 bases between them. The CDR3 sequence is 14 residues long. This CDR3 is CASSLPLSYNEQFF. The DNA of the CDR3 is TGTGCCAGCAGCCTACCCCTCTCCTACAATGAGCAGTTCTTC.

The chain is built from TRBV7-2 and TRBJ2-5; D is undetermined. The length of the CDR3 is 14 residues. The V end was cut by 2 bases, the J end by 1 base, with 8 bases between. CDR1 and CDR2 from the germline V gene are SGHTA and FQGNSA. The CDR3 DNA follows: TGTGCCAGCAGCTTAACTCGACTCCAAGAGACCCAGTACTTC. It is translated as CASSLTRLQETQYF.

The rearrangement uses TRBV6-5 and TRBJ2-1, with 8 bases matching TRBD2. V shed 1 base and J 0 bases; nucleotides not matched to a gene: 8. The CDR3 is 18 amino acids. CDR1 is MNHEY and CDR2 is SVGAGI in the germline V gene. CDR3 sequence (DNA): TGTGCCAGCAGTTACTTCCTACCGCGGGGGGCCTCCTACAATGAGCAGTTCTTC. It codes for CASSYFLPRGASYNEQFF.

The gene calls are TRBV7-2 and TRBJ1-2, with D unresolved. V lost 2 bases to trimming and J lost 4 bases, with 11 bases between them. The germline gives CDR1 SGHTA, CDR2 FQGNSA. The CDR3 is 14 residues long. CDR3 coding DNA: TGTGCCAGCAGCTTAATTCAGGAAGGCTATGGCTACACCTTC. This gives the protein CASSLIQEGYGYTF.

V and J are TRBV25-1 and TRBJ1-4; no clear D. CDR1 and CDR2 (germline): MGHDK, SYGVNS. Trimming took 8 bases from V and 0 from J, leaving 13 bases between them. The CDR3 is 15 amino acids. This CDR3 reads CASQPTGATNEKLFF. The CDR3, as DNA: TGTGCCAGCCAACCGACGGGTGCAACTAATGAAAAACTGTTTTTT. Based on the CDR3 plus reference TRBV25-1 and TRBJ1-4, the full variable domain is EADIYQTPRYLVIGTGKKITLECSQTMGHDKMYWYQQDPGMELHLIHYSYGVNSTEKGDLSSESTVSRIRTEHFPLTLESARPSHTSQYLCASQPTGATNEKLFFGSGTQLSVL.

This clonotype was observed a handful of times. This rearrangement joins TRBV15 to TRBJ2-1; D is unclear. The V and J ends lost 0 bases and 8 bases respectively, with 8 bases between them. Germline CDR1 is LNHNV and CDR2 is YYDKDF (reference sequence). The CDR3 is made up of 13 amino acids. The CDR3 DNA reads as TGTGCCACCAGCAGAGAGGTAGTGGATGAGCAGTTCTTC. Residues: CATSREVVDEQFF.

This clonotype came up many times. The chain links TRBV7-9 to TRBJ2-5; 11 nucleotides agree with TRBD2. Trimming cost V 6 bases and J 2 bases; bases outside gene matches: 8. Germline loops: CDR1 SEHNR, CDR2 FQNEAQ (reference sequence). The CDR3 spans 16 residues. In DNA form, the CDR3 reads TGTGCCAGCAGTTTAACTAGCGGGGGCCTACAAGAGACCCAGTACTTC. It translates to CASSLTSGGLQETQYF.

The table lists this clonotype with a few counts. Here the CDR3 reads CASSFTAGGETQYF. The DNA of the CDR3 is TGTGCCAGCAGTTTCACCGCCGGGGGAGAGACCCAGTACTTC. The V call is TRBV28, the J call TRBJ2-5; perhaps TRBD2 as D (6 bases). This CDR3 contains 14 residues. From germline, CDR1 is MDHEN and CDR2 SYDVKM. Trimming removed 3 bases from V and 4 bases from J, with 12 bases in between.

This clonotype was seen at least ten times. V is TRBV6-6 and J is TRBJ2-7; TRBD1 matches at 7 bases. The CDR3 is made up of 14 amino acids. The germline V gene encodes CDR1 MNHNY and CDR2 SVGAGI (reference sequence). V dropped 6 bases and J dropped 0; count of bases not matched to a gene: 5. CDR3: CASSYDRASYEQYF. CDR3 nucleotides: TGTGCCAGCAGCTACGACAGGGCCTCCTACGAGCAGTACTTC.

The V call is TRBV18, the J call TRBJ2-1, with 9 bases that match TRBD1. Trimming removed 3 bases from V and 6 bases from J; junction bases left unmatched: 9. The CDR3 covers 16 residues. Germline assignment: CDR1 KGHSH and CDR2 LQKENI. The CDR3 is CASSPTGTGSGNEQFF. DNA of the CDR3: TGTGCCAGCTCACCTACCGGGACAGGGTCGGGCAATGAGCAGTTCTTC.

The sample holds a few counts of this clonotype. The rearrangement joins TRBV5-1 to TRBJ2-6; 8 positions match TRBD1. CDR1 is SGHRS and CDR2 is YFSETQ in the germline V gene. Trimming at V came to 4 bases and at J to 0 bases, leaving 6 bases not matched to a gene. CDR3 length equals 17 residues. DNA of the CDR3: TGCGCCAGCAGCACCAGACAGGGGTACTCTGGGGCCAACGTCCTGACTTTC. Translated, it gives CASSTRQGYSGANVLTF.

This chain connects TRBV7-3 to TRBJ2-5; possible D gene TRBD2, 7 bases. Trimming removed 2 bases from V and 5 bases from J, with 18 bases in between. From germline, CDR1 is SGHTA and CDR2 FQGTGA. The CDR3 runs to 16 residues. CDR3 sequence: CASSLLSAGAGETQYF. The CDR3 bases are TGTGCCAGCAGCTTACTTTCCGCGGGGGCCGGTGAGACCCAGTACTTC.

This sequence joins TRBV20-1 and TRBJ2-1; D is unresolved. The CDR3 loop spans 16 amino acids. The V gene lost 6 bases and the J gene lost 0 bases, with 18 bases spanning the gap. Germline V gene sequence: CDR1 DFQATT, CDR2 SNEGSKA (reference sequence). The CDR3 region has the DNA TGCAGTGCCTCATTCAGGATCCGTGGCTCCTACAATGAGCAGTTCTTC. This gives the protein CSASFRIRGSYNEQFF.

In its sample, this clonotype was seen a few times. The V and J genes are TRBV2 and TRBJ2-5; the D gene is possibly TRBD1 (6 bases). The CDR3 sequence is 16 residues long. Germline CDR1 is SNHLY and CDR2 is FYNNEI. V dropped 2 bases and J dropped 2 bases, with 15 bases sitting between them. Written as DNA, the CDR3 is TGTGCCAGCAGTGAAAGGGCCAGGGGAAAGCAAGAGACCCAGTACTTC. Its translation is CASSERARGKQETQYF.

CDR3 nucleotide sequence: TGTGCCACCAACACATTTCCCACAGATACGCAGTATTTT. It encodes CATNTFPTDTQYF. The chain has TRBV2 and TRBJ2-3; D not certain. V lost 10 bases and J 2 bases, leaving 13 bases between the germline ends. The CDR3 totals 13 residues. CDR1 is SNHLY, CDR2 FYNNEI, per germline.

The chain recombines TRBV10-1 with TRBJ2-7; 9 bases are a match to TRBD2. CDR3 length: 14 amino acids. Trimming at V came to 2 bases and at J to 5 bases, leaving 4 bases not matched to a gene. CDR1 is WNHNN, CDR2 SYGVQD, per germline (reference sequence). The CDR3, as DNA: TGCGCCAGCAGTGAGGCTCAGCGGGGGGACGAGCAGTACTTC. It yields the protein CASSEAQRGDEQYF.

The rearrangement joins TRBV25-1 to TRBJ2-3; 11 bases fit TRBD2. The germline V gene has CDR1 MGHDK and CDR2 SYGVNS. There are 16 residues in the CDR3. V dropped 3 bases and J dropped 6; count of bases not matched to a gene: 8. This chain's CDR3 is CASSDRSGGARDTQYF. In DNA form, the CDR3 reads TGTGCCAGCAGTGATCGTAGCGGGGGGGCCAGGGATACGCAGTATTTT.

This clonotype was counted a few times. The chain is built from TRBV7-2 and TRBJ2-4, with 10 bases matching TRBD2. The V gene end was trimmed by 2 bases and the J gene end by 2 bases; junction bases not matched to a gene: 6. CDR1 SGHTA and CDR2 FQGNSA come from the germline V gene. The CDR3 is made up of 17 amino acids. DNA for the CDR3: TGTGCCAGCAGCTTACTAGCGGGGGTCTTTACCAAAAACATTCAGTACTTC. Translation: CASSLLAGVFTKNIQYF.

This rearrangement joins TRBV3-1 to TRBJ2-5, with no clear D. The germline CDR1 and CDR2 sequences are LGHDT and YNNKEL (reference sequence). Trimming stripped 1 base from V and 5 bases from J, with 14 bases between. This CDR3 has 15 amino acids. CDR3 bases: TGTGCCAGCAGCCAAGGTCCTGTCCCAAGGGAGACCCAGTACTTC. This translates into CASSQGPVPRETQYF.